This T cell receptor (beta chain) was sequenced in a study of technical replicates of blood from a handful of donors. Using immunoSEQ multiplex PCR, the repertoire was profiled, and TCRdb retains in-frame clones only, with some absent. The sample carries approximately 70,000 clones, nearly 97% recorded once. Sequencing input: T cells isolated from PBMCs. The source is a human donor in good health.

The CDR3 DNA sequence: TGCGCCAGCAGTGATGAGGTGGGACTTTTCCACGAGCAGTACTTC. The encoded protein is CASSDEVGLFHEQYF. This sequence joins TRBV10-1 and TRBJ2-7, with D perhaps matching TRBD2 (6 bases). This CDR3 is built from 15 residues. CDR1 and CDR2 (germline): WNHNN, SYGVQD (reference sequence). V was trimmed by 3 bases and J by 5 bases, leaving 17 bases between them.